The 13 T cell receptor beta chains below come from one sample, sequenced in a study of blood T cells in healthy people across ages (dated by TCRdb to between 2014 and 2017). The method was 5' RACE. A second PCR of about 6 to 11 cycles was performed with a sample-barcoded 5' primer and a J-beta primer mix. In-frame beta chains were kept once TCRdb had trimmed the public reads at Q25 with fastp and called clones with MiXCR. Rows with a matching CDR3 protein are joined into one entry that keeps the most common DNA and genes. This sample gives approximately 1,700,000 distinct CDR3 sequences in total; 35% to 50% of them show up just once. The top ten hold 23% of the sample. The sequencing sample was made of blood. These receptors were collected from a human donor in good health.

This rearrangement joins TRBV4-2 to TRBJ2-3, with D tentatively TRBD1 (6 bases). V was shortened by 2 bases and J by 1 base, with 25 bases between the two germline ends. There are 20 residues in the CDR3. Germline assignment: CDR1 LGHNA and CDR2 YNFKEQ. The CDR3 sequence is CASSQSGAPPREPGTDTQYF. The CDR3 nucleotides read TGTGCCAGCAGCCAATCAGGGGCGCCGCCCCGTGAACCTGGCACAGATACGCAGTATTTT.

V gene TRBV28 combines with J gene TRBJ1-1, with no clear D. In germline, CDR1 is MDHEN, CDR2 SYDVKM. CDR3 size: 11 residues. The V end was cut by 1 base, the J end by 8 bases, with 5 bases between. The CDR3: CASSLYSEAFF. The CDR3 nucleotides read TGTGCCAGCAGTTTATACAGCGAAGCTTTCTTT.

The CDR3 loop reads CSVAGDTSTDTQYF. CDR3 nucleotides: TGCAGCGTTGCAGGAGACACTAGCACAGATACGCAGTATTTT. The chain joins TRBV29-1 to TRBJ2-3; D unresolved. This CDR3 contains 14 residues. Germline loops: CDR1 SQVTM, CDR2 ANQGSEA. V lost 4 bases to trimming and J lost 0 bases, with 11 bases between them.

Here the CDR3 DNA reads TGTGCCAGCAGCCCCGCCCCCAGGACAACGCAGTATTTT. This translates into CASSPAPRTTQYF. J is TRBJ2-3 and V is TRBV11-1, with D possibly being TRBD1 (5 bases). V was shortened by 5 bases and J by 9 bases, with 15 bases between the two germline ends. This CDR3 region has 13 residues. The germline gives CDR1 SGHAT, CDR2 FQDESV (reference sequence).

The sample holds a few counts of this clonotype. The gene calls are TRBV20-1 and TRBJ2-3, with 7 nucleotides matching TRBD1. The CDR3 runs 15 residues. The trim removed 3 bases at V and 0 bases at J, leaving 6 bases unmatched. CDR1 and CDR2 from the germline V gene are DFQATT and SNEGSKA (reference sequence). DNA of the CDR3: TGCAGTGCTAGCGACAGGGCCACTAGCACAGATACGCAGTATTTT. Amino acid sequence: CSASDRATSTDTQYF.

This clonotype was observed a few times. The CDR3 spells CSARVGGGQGYGYTF. CDR3 nucleotides: TGCAGTGCTAGAGTCGGGGGGGGACAGGGCTATGGCTACACCTTC. The rearrangement joins TRBV20-1 to TRBJ1-2; 9 bases agree with TRBD1. V lost 1 base, J lost 4 bases, and 7 bases stayed unmatched. CDR1 and CDR2 (germline): DFQATT, SNEGSKA (reference sequence). This CDR3 contains 15 residues.

V usage is TRBV6-6 and J usage is TRBJ2-1, with 9 bases lining up with TRBD1. Germline CDR1 and CDR2: MNHNY and SVGAGI (reference sequence). Germline trimming cut 0 bases from V and 6 bases from J; bases unmatched to any gene: 0. The CDR3 spans 14 residues. The CDR3 here is CASSYSGQGNEQFF. The CDR3, as DNA: TGTGCCAGCAGTTACTCGGGACAGGGCAATGAGCAGTTCTTC.

CDR3 DNA: TGTGCCAGCAGCCCCGAACGGGACAGCTGGGAGACCCAGTACTTC. Translating it yields CASSPERDSWETQYF. The V gene is TRBV7-2, the J gene TRBJ2-5; 7 bases align to TRBD1. Germline V gives CDR1 SGHTA, CDR2 FQGNSA. J lost 5 bases, V lost 5 bases, and 11 bases had no gene match. The length of the CDR3 is 15 residues.

The chain carries TRBV29-1 and TRBJ1-4; D may be TRBD1 (6 bases). CDR3 length equals 13 residues. Germline CDR1 and CDR2: SQVTM and ANQGSEA. Trimming cost V 4 bases and J 5 bases, with 11 bases left between them. CDR3 DNA: TGCAGCGTTGGAAGGGGGGGGAATGAAAAACTGTTTTTT. Amino acids: CSVGRGGNEKLFF.

Only a few counts were recorded for this clonotype. This chain links TRBV7-8 with TRBJ2-1; D is possibly TRBD1 (6 bases). V gave up 0 bases and J gave up 12 bases, with 21 bases separating them. The CDR3 consists of 16 residues. CDR1 SGHVS and CDR2 FQNEAQ come from the germline V gene. The CDR3 DNA reads TGTGCCAGCAGCTTAGCGGCGAAGGACAGCCCGGGTTGGCAGTTCTTC. This encodes CASSLAAKDSPGWQFF.

This clonotype was counted a few times. The rearrangement links TRBV20-1 to TRBJ1-2; no reliable D call. This CDR3 is 16 amino acids long. V was cut by 0 bases and J by 1 base, with 15 bases left in between. CDR1 and CDR2 from the germline V gene are DFQATT and SNEGSKA (reference sequence). CDR3 coding DNA: TGCAGTGCTAGAGACCCGCTGGGAGGCGATAACTATGGCTACACCTTC. Translating it yields CSARDPLGGDNYGYTF.

There are a few counts of this clonotype. The chain links TRBV2 to TRBJ1-5; D ambiguous. Looked up from germline, CDR1 is SNHLY and CDR2 is FYNNEI. V was trimmed by 1 base and J by 1 base, leaving 8 bases between them. The CDR3 length is 15 residues. As DNA, the CDR3 is TGTGCCAGCAGTGAAGAAGGTATCAGCAATCAGCCCCAGCATTTT. Protein product: CASSEEGISNQPQHF.

The chain recombines TRBV7-9 with TRBJ1-2; D call uncertain. V gave up 6 bases and J gave up 4 bases, with 18 bases separating them. This CDR3 comprises 15 residues. CDR1 is SEHNR, CDR2 FQNEAQ, per germline (reference sequence). The CDR3 loop reads CASRRLPGVFYGYTF. DNA of the CDR3: TGTGCCAGCAGGCGCCTCCCCGGAGTTTTCTATGGCTACACCTTC.